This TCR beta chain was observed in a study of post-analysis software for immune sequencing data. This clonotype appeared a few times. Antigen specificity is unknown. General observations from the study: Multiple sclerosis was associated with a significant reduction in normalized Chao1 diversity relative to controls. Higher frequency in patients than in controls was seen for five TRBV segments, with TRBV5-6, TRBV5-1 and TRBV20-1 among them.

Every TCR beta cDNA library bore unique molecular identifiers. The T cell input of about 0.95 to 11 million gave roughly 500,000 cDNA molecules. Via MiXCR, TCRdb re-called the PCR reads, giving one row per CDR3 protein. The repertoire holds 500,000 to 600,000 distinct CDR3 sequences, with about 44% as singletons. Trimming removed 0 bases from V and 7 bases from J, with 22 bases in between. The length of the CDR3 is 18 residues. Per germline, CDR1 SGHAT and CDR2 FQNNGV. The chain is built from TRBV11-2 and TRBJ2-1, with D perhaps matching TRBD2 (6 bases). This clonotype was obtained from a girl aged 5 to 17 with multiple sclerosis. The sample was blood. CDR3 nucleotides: TGTGCCAGCAGCTTAGATTCAGTTGGGCTAGCGAATCGGAATGAGCAGTTCTTC. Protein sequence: CASSLDSVGLANRNEQFF.